This TCR beta chain comes out of a study of PD-1 blockade in classical Hodgkin lymphoma. The germline V gene has CDR1 SGHTA and CDR2 FQGNSA. This CDR3 comprises 11 residues. V lost 6 bases and J lost 1, with 3 bases in between. General study findings and limits: Exclusion covered patients beginning nivolumab under 1 year post-ASCT.

Time point meaning: cycle 4 day 1 (C4D1), after 5 to 7 weeks of nivolumab. Brentuximab vedotin exposure varied, and every patient relapsed after autologous stem cell transplantation. The CD4+ T cells used were purified from thawed PBMCs through magnetic negative selection. Some clones are missing from TCRdb's copy, which holds only in-frame ones; the method was immunoSEQ multiplex PCR. The sample carries approximately 11,000 clones, around 76% recorded once. About this clone: What it recognizes is unknown.

This chain links TRBV7-2 with TRBJ2-5; D uncertain. The sequence was obtained from a human donor with classical Hodgkin lymphoma. The input for sequencing was CD4+ T cells from blood, taken before the fourth cycle of nivolumab. CDR3 DNA sequence: TGTGCCAGCAGGCTCCAAGAGACCCAGTACTTC. This translates into CASRLQETQYF.